A single T cell receptor beta chain is shown here with its context. This sample stems from a study of cytomegalovirus exposure and HLA in healthy donors. In the PCR, 60 Vbeta and 13 Jbeta primers were used. Assay: immunoSEQ multiplex PCR; the TCRdb copy retains only in-frame clones and omits some. The repertoire table contains about 160,000 clones. CDR1 is MNHEY and CDR2 is SVGAGI in the germline V gene. V gave up 0 bases and J gave up 7 bases; unmatched junction bases: 1. The CDR3 sequence is 15 residues long. The rearrangement joins TRBV6-5 to TRBJ2-1; 12 bases agree with TRBD2. This sequence originates from a young man in good health and CMV-seronegative. Sequences were obtained from PBMCs. In nucleotides, the CDR3 is TGTGCCAGCAGTTACTCCGGACTAGCGGGGAATGAGCAGTTCTTC. It specifies CASSYSGLAGNEQFF.